The 15 T cell receptor beta chains reported below all come from one sample, sequenced in a study of tumor-infiltrating lymphocytes in primary liver carcinoma. Priming with a constant-region primer yielded TCR beta cDNA from about 480 ng total RNA. For TCR beta, libraries were produced by three nested multiplex PCR rounds using slightly modified ARM-PCR. The two initial PCR rounds, around 11 cycles each, used TRBV1-TRBV30 forward and C-beta reverse primers. Using its own MiXCR run on the multiplex PCR reads, TCRdb lists one record per CDR3 protein. The top ten clones hold approximately 14% of a sample with roughly 78,000 distinct CDR3 sequences, 70% to 80% of them seen once. Each 20-30 mg portion of unsorted bulk tissue served as the source for co-extraction of RNA and DNA. Sequencing was carried out using liver tumor tissue from sampling region 4. The subset denotes: tumor region T4, right-lateral pole. These receptors originate from a woman aged 55-75 years with primary liver carcinoma and hepatitis B virus infection.

Details on this clonotype: A clone one base away is much larger, so this may be a read error. This rearrangement joins TRBV30 to TRBJ2-7; D unclear. V was trimmed by 3 bases and J by 0 bases, leaving 6 bases between them. The CDR3 runs 12 residues. Germline values: CDR1 GTSNPN, CDR2 SVGIG (reference sequence). The CDR3 DNA follows: TGTGCCTGGAGGACCTACTCCTACGAGCAGTACTTC. Amino acid sequence: CAWRTYSYEQYF.

Regarding this clonotype: Germline is not matched at one junction end, which may reflect a read error. The V gene is TRBV29-1, the J gene TRBJ2-1; D is undetermined. Germline V CDR1 and CDR2: SQVTM, ANQGSEA. The CDR3 length is 13 residues. CDR3 sequence: CSVGSAGYNELLF. In DNA form, the CDR3 reads TGCAGCGTTGGGTCAGCCGGCTACAATGAGCTGCTCTTC.

This chain uses TRBV19 with TRBJ2-1, with a tentative D call TRBD2 (5 bases). The V and J ends lost 9 bases and 1 base respectively, with 16 bases between them. The CDR3 is 15 residues long. From germline, CDR1 is LNHDA and CDR2 SQIVND (reference sequence). CDR3 nucleotides: TGTGCCAGCCGGATGGAGGTTAGGTCCTACAATGAGCAGTTCTTC. Translating it yields CASRMEVRSYNEQFF.

This chain connects TRBV12-3 or TRBV12-4 to TRBJ2-1, with a possible D match to TRBD2 (5 bases). V lost 10 bases, J lost 3 bases, and 19 bases lay in between. This CDR3 is 15 amino acids long. CDR3 sequence: CAITRLGWGYNEQFF. The DNA for the CDR3 is TGTGCCATCACTAGACTTGGATGGGGCTACAATGAGCAGTTCTTC.

The chain employs TRBV11-2 and TRBJ1-2; D is unclear. The germline V gene encodes CDR1 SGHAT and CDR2 FQNNGV. The CDR3 loop spans 14 amino acids. This CDR3 reads CPGSLEPTDYGYTF. DNA for the CDR3: TGTCCCGGCAGCTTAGAGCCTACTGACTATGGCTACACCTTC.

Of note for this clonotype: At one end, the junction sequence differs from germline, possibly due to a read error. The V and J genes are TRBV10-3 and TRBJ1-4; D unclear. Per the germline V gene, CDR1 is ENHRY and CDR2 is SYGVKD. The CDR3 totals 14 residues. The CDR3 is CAISADATNEKLFF. DNA of the CDR3: TGTGCCATCAGTGCAGATGCAACTAATGAAAAACTGTTTTTC.

Points on this clonotype: The conserved closing phenylalanine or tryptophan is absent in this CDR3, likely reflecting a read error. The chain carries TRBV6-6 and TRBJ1-2; possible D gene TRBD1, 6 bases. The germline V gene has CDR1 MNHNY and CDR2 SVGAGI (reference sequence). The CDR3 contains 15 residues. CDR3 protein: CASSSNRVPNNGYTI. The CDR3 DNA reads as TGTGCCAGCAGTTCCAACAGGGTTCCTAACAATGGCTACACCATC.

Points on this clonotype: Germline is not matched at one junction end, which may reflect a read error. This sequence joins TRBV29-1 and TRBJ1-3; a weak D match, TRBD1 (5 bases). The CDR3 sequence is 13 residues long. The germline CDR1 and CDR2 sequences are SQVTM and ANQGSEA. CDR3 loop: CSVVPGNVNTIYF. CDR3 bases: TGCAGTGTTGTTCCAGGGAACGTAAACACCATATATTTT.

Comment on this clonotype: One end of the junction is discordant with germline, which a read error may explain. The chain links TRBV28 to TRBJ1-5; D possibly corresponds to TRBD1 (5 bases). This CDR3 has 16 amino acids. The V gene's germline CDR1 is MDHEN and CDR2 SYDVKM. CDR3: CASGPLRGQGNQPQHF. CDR3 coding DNA: TGTGCCAGCGGTCCCCTCCGAGGACAAGGCAATCAGCCACAGCATTTT.

About this clonotype: A read error is likely, as this CDR3 ends without the conserved phenylalanine or tryptophan. The limits of the CDR3 on the DNA are not certain, so only TCRdb's listed CDR3 is given. This sequence joins TRBV6-5 and TRBJ2-1; TRBD2 reflects the table's D call only, with no check against the DNA. 14 amino acids form the CDR3, both terminal residues included. Germline V gene data show CDR1 as MNHEY and CDR2 as SVGAGI. The CDR3 spells CASSYGREGNEQSY.

With respect to this clonotype: Given the absence of the conserved phenylalanine or tryptophan at the CDR3 end, a read error is likely. This chain uses TRBV6-5 with TRBJ2-5; perhaps TRBD1 as D (5 bases). The CDR3 loop spans 13 amino acids. Looked up from germline, CDR1 is MNHEY and CDR2 is SVGAGI. CDR3 region: CGSSYRLQETQYS. In DNA form, the CDR3 reads TGTGGCAGCAGTTACAGGCTCCAAGAGACCCAGTACTCC.

Concerning this clonotype: At one of its ends the junction is not consistent with the germline gene, which may arise from a read error. V usage is TRBV6-1 and J usage is TRBJ2-3; possible D gene TRBD2, 6 bases. CDR3 length equals 15 residues. In germline, CDR1 is MNHNS, CDR2 SASEGT. The CDR3 bases are TGTACCAGCAGGGTAGCGGAATATAGCACAGATACGCAGTATTTT. Protein: CTSRVAEYSTDTQYF.

As to this clonotype: Germline is not matched at one junction end, which may reflect a read error. This chain uses TRBV12-3 or TRBV12-4 with TRBJ2-1; D is perhaps TRBD1 or TRBD2 (5 bases each). The CDR3 has 15 residues. The CDR3 loop is CASSLAIATVNEEFF. The CDR3 region has the DNA TGTGCCAGCAGTTTGGCCATAGCGACAGTCAATGAGGAGTTCTTC.

To note about this clonotype: The junction departs from the called germline gene at one end, perhaps through a read error. This rearrangement joins TRBV5-6 to TRBJ2-7; D might be TRBD2 (6 bases). The CDR3 totals 17 residues. From germline, CDR1 is SGHDT and CDR2 YYEEEE. This CDR3 is CASSRPFSREPTYEQYF. The DNA for the CDR3 is TGTGCCAGCAGCCGGCCCTTTTCCCGGGAGCCCACCTACGAGCAGTATTTC.

The rearrangement uses TRBV29-1 and TRBJ1-3; D might be TRBD1 (5 bases). Deletions cut 5 bases from V and 10 bases from J, with 24 bases between. Germline V gives CDR1 SQVTM, CDR2 ANQGSEA. The CDR3 is 15 amino acids. The CDR3 loop reads CSVQTIQGSGNTIYF. CDR3 in DNA: TGCAGCGTTCAAACTATTCAGGGCTCTGGGAATACCATATATTTT.